The 6 T cell receptor beta chains below were found in one sample sequenced in a study of patients and donors after allogeneic stem cell transplantation. MiXCR was run by TCRdb on the RT-PCR reads, yielding one entry per CDR3 protein. The sample carries around 170,000 distinct CDR3 sequences, approximately 24% recorded once. What was sequenced was blood, either unsorted or a sorted T cell fraction (not recorded which). The origin of the receptors is a human donor who was either an allogeneic HSCT recipient or a stem cell or donor lymphocyte infusion donor (not recorded which). It is not recorded whose cells these are; they may come from a transplant donor.

Many counts were recorded for this clonotype. The chain combines TRBV4-2 with TRBJ1-1; no definite D call. The CDR3 has 13 amino acids. Germline-derived CDR1 and CDR2 are LGHNA and YNFKEQ. V lost 1 base and J 4 bases, leaving 7 bases between the germline ends. CDR3 nucleotides: TGTGCCAGCAGCCAAGGGCTGATCACTGAAGCTTTCTTT. Amino acid sequence: CASSQGLITEAFF.

This clonotype turned up a few times. The chain recombines TRBV20-1 with TRBJ2-7; maybe TRBD2 (5 bases). The CDR3 runs 16 residues. V was cut by 5 bases and J by 1 base, with 21 bases left in between. CDR1 and CDR2 (germline): DFQATT, SNEGSKA (reference sequence). The CDR3 loop is CSARVFGKIVSYEQYF. DNA of the CDR3: TGCAGTGCTCGCGTATTCGGGAAGATCGTTTCCTACGAGCAGTACTTC.

The chain couples TRBV20-1 to TRBJ1-4; the match to TRBD1 covers 8 bases. The CDR3 sequence is 14 residues long. J gave up 3 bases and V 3 bases, and 3 bases lay outside the gene matches. Germline values: CDR1 DFQATT, CDR2 SNEGSKA (reference sequence). The CDR3 is CSARRQGSNEKLFF. CDR3 DNA sequence: TGCAGTGCTAGGAGACAGGGGTCTAATGAAAAACTGTTTTTT.

This clonotype has only a few counts. The chain recombines TRBV27 with TRBJ1-6, with D possibly TRBD1 on 6 matching bases. The germline V gene has CDR1 MNHEY and CDR2 SMNVEV (reference sequence). Between the trimmed V and J ends, which lost 8 bases and 10 bases, there was a span of 21 bases. CDR3 length: 15 residues. CDR3 amino acids: CASDPSDRLGSPLHF. CDR3 bases: TGTGCCAGCGACCCATCAGACAGGCTAGGCTCACCCCTCCACTTT.

The table lists this clonotype with a few counts. J is TRBJ2-1 and V is TRBV7-9; 8 nucleotides line up with TRBD1. CDR3 size: 14 residues. Germline V gene lookup returns CDR1 SEHNR and CDR2 FQNEAQ (reference sequence). J gave up 9 bases and V 5 bases, and 9 bases lay outside the gene matches. CDR3 sequence reads: CASSRSTGVGEQFF. The CDR3 DNA sequence: TGTGCCAGCAGCCGCTCGACAGGGGTCGGTGAGCAGTTCTTC.

In this sample, this clonotype turned up a few times. This rearrangement joins TRBV5-6 to TRBJ2-1; D unclear. V dropped 0 bases and J dropped 5 bases, with 12 bases sitting between them. Germline-derived CDR1 and CDR2 are SGHDT and YYEEEE. The CDR3 is 15 residues long. CDR3 bases: TGTGCCAGCAGCTTGGGGGTACATCTGGACAATGAGCAGTTCTTC. The encoded protein is CASSLGVHLDNEQFF. Full variable domain (rest looked up from reference TRBV5-6 and TRBJ2-1): DAGVTQSPTHLIKTRGQQVTLRCSPKSGHDTVSWYQQALGQGPQFIFQYYEEEERQRGNFPDRFSGHQFPNYSSELNVNALLLGDSALYLCASSLGVHLDNEQFFGPGTRLTVL.